This TCR beta chain derives from a study of T cell changes during pregnancy in multiple sclerosis. The protocol was immunoSEQ multiplex PCR, while the TCRdb copy is restricted to in-frame clones and leaves out a portion. The table shows nearly 110,000 clones, with less than 95% occurring only once. The sample in question was peripheral blood, obtained after pregnancy. The TCR comes from a female donor with multiple sclerosis, enrolled in a pregnancy study.

CDR3 bases: TGTGCCAGCAGCGCTACAGGGGGAGGTCCCTCCTACGAGCAGTACTTC. It yields the protein CASSATGGGPSYEQYF. The chain uses TRBV5-4 and TRBJ2-7; TRBD1 agrees at 8 bases. The V segment lost 4 bases and the J segment 0 bases; nucleotides outside the gene matches: 9. The CDR3 spans 16 residues. CDR1 and CDR2 from the germline V gene are SGHNT and YYREEE (reference sequence).